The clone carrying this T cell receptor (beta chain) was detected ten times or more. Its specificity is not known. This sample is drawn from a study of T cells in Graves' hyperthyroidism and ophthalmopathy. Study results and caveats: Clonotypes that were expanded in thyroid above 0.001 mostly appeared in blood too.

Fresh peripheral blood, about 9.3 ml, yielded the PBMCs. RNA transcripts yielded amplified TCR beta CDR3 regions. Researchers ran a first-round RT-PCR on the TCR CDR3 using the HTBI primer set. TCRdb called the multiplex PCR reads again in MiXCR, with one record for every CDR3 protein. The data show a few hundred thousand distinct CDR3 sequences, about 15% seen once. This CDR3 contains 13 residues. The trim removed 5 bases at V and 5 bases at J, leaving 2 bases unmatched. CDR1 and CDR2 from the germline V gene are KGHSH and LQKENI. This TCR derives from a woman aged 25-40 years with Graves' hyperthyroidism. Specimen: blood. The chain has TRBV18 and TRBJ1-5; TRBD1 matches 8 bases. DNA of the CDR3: TGTGCCAGCTCATCGGGACAGGATCAGCCCCAGCATTTT. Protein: CASSSGQDQPQHF.